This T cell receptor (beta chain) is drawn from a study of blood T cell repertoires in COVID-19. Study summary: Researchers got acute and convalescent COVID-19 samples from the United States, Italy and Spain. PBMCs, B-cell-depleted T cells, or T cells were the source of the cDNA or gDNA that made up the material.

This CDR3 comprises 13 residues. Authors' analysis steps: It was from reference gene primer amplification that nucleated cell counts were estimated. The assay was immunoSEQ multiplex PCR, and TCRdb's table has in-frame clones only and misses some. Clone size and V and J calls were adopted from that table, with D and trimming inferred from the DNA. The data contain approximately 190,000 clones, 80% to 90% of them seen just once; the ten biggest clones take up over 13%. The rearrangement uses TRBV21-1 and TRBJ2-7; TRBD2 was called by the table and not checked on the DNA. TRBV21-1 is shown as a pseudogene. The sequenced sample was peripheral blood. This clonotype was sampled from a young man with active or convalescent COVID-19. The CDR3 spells CASSKPSGYEQYF. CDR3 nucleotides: TGTGCCAGCAGCAAGCCGAGTGGTTACGAGCAGTACTTC.